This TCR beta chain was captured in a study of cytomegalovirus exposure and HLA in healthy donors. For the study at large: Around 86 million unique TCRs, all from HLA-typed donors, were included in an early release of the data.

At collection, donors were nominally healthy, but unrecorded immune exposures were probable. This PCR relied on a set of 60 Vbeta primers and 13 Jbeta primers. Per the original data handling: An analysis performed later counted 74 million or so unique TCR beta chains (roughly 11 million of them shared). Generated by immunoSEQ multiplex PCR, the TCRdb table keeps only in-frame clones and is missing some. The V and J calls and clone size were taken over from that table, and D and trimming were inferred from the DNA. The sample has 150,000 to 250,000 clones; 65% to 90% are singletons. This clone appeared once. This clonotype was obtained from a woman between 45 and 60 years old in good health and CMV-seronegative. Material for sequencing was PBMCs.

For the CDR3, the DNA is TGTGCCAGCTCACCTGAGGCGGGGTACAATGAGCAGTTCTTC. Its translation is CASSPEAGYNEQFF. The rearrangement links TRBV18 to TRBJ2-1; tentatively, D is TRBD2 (6 bases). Germline loops: CDR1 KGHSH, CDR2 LQKENI. Trimming stripped 3 bases from V and 4 bases from J, with 10 bases between. This CDR3 has 14 amino acids. Using reference TRBV18 and TRBJ2-1 for the parts outside the CDR3, the full variable domain is NAGVMQNPRHLVRRRGQEARLRCSPMKGHSHVYWYRQLPEEGLKFMVYLQKENIIDESGMPKERFSAEFPKEGPSILRIQQVVRGDSAAYFCASSPEAGYNEQFFGPGTRLTVL.